This entry is about one TCR beta chain. The sample comes from a study of CD8+ T cells in alopecia areata. The CDR3 extends over 13 amino acids. Germline V gene sequence: CDR1 GTSNPN, CDR2 SVGIG (reference sequence). Trimming stripped 5 bases from V and 1 base from J, with 11 bases between. Following extraction, RNA underwent reverse transcription to cDNA, which served as the sequencing template. Profiled with immunoSEQ multiplex PCR; TCRdb holds only in-frame clones, not every one. The sample records 110,000 to 150,000 clones, about three fifths being singletons. The sequence derives from a human donor with alopecia areata. Sequencing was performed on CD4+ T cells sorted from blood, taken at week 0. The chain combines TRBV30 with TRBJ1-1; no clear D gene. The DNA for the CDR3 is TGTGCCTGGGACCGACACTCGAACACTGAAGCTTTCTTT. Residues: CAWDRHSNTEAFF. The full variable domain, with the rest looked up from reference TRBV30 and TRBJ1-1, is SQTIHQWPATLVQPVGSPLSLECTVEGTSNPNLYWYRQAAGRGLQLLFYSVGIGQISSEVPQNLSASRPQDRQFILSSKKLLLSDSGFYLCAWDRHSNTEAFFGQGTRLTVV.